This T cell receptor beta chain originates from a study of shared clonotypes between healthy human individuals. Profiling relied on immunoSEQ multiplex PCR, and the TCRdb table lists in-frame clones only, not all of them. The data hold under 2,500,000 clones, with approximately 94% observed a single time. Germline V gives CDR1 WSHSY, CDR2 SAAADI. The length of the CDR3 is 17 residues. J gave up 0 bases and V 6 bases, and 7 bases lay outside the gene matches. In its sample, this clone was seen once. Sequenced: naive CD4+ T cells sorted from blood. Stated subset: CD45RA+ positively selected. The receptor's source is a man aged 18 to 35 in good health. The chain recombines TRBV10-2 with TRBJ2-6; TRBD1 matches 8 bases. CDR3 residues: CASRTGTGSSGANVLTF. Written as DNA, the CDR3 is TGCGCCAGCAGAACCGGGACAGGCAGCTCTGGGGCCAACGTCCTGACTTTC.